Listed here are 19 T cell receptor beta chains from one sample, sequenced in a study of T cell responses to AZD1222 COVID-19 vaccine. TCRdb's copy holds only in-frame clones and misses some; the assay was immunoSEQ multiplex PCR. The data show around 100,000 clones, 80% to 90% seen once. This sample comprised peripheral blood, obtained on day 0 of AZD1222 vaccination. The receptors shown here come from an adult in good health.

This chain connects TRBV2 to TRBJ1-2; a weak D match, TRBD1 (5 bases). Germline V lookup: CDR1 SNHLY, CDR2 FYNNEI. Trimming left V 6 bases short and J 2 bases short, with 13 bases between. The CDR3 is made up of 14 amino acids. The CDR3 is CASRSRVRNYGYTF. The DNA of the CDR3 is TGTGCCAGCAGGAGCAGGGTACGGAACTATGGCTACACCTTC.

This clone was found once. CDR3: CASSPPDRAGYGYTF. The CDR3 nucleotides read TGTGCCAGCTCACCACCCGACAGGGCCGGCTATGGCTACACCTTC. V gene TRBV18 combines with J gene TRBJ1-2, with 7 bases aligning to TRBD1. CDR1 and CDR2 from the germline V gene are KGHSH and LQKENI. The CDR3 runs to 15 residues. J was trimmed by 4 bases and V by 0 bases; bases with no gene match: 5.

CDR3 protein: CASSQAITAVREKLFF. The CDR3, as DNA: TGTGCCAGCAGCCAAGCAATTACAGCAGTCAGGGAAAAACTGTTTTTT. V is TRBV14 and J is TRBJ1-4, with D unresolved. The CDR3 consists of 16 residues. The ends were cut back, 1 base at V and 8 bases at J, with 17 bases in the middle. Looked up from germline, CDR1 is SGHDN and CDR2 is FVKESK.

This clone was detected once. V and J are TRBV7-2 and TRBJ1-5; 7 bases align to TRBD1. The CDR3 consists of 15 residues. V lost 1 base and J lost 6; bases outside the gene matches: 6. CDR1 SGHTA and CDR2 FQGNSA come from the germline V gene. This chain's CDR3 is CASSLEAGGGQPQHF. CDR3 DNA sequence: TGTGCCAGCAGCTTAGAGGCAGGGGGAGGTCAGCCCCAGCATTTT. Using reference TRBV7-2 and TRBJ1-5 for the parts outside the CDR3, the full variable domain is GAGVSQSPSNKVTEKGKDVELRCDPISGHTALYWYRQSLGQGLEFLIYFQGNSAPDKSGLPSDRFSAERTGGSVSTLTIQRTQQEDSAVYLCASSLEAGGGQPQHFGDGTRLSIL.

This clone occurred once. This sequence joins TRBV25-1 and TRBJ1-2; TRBD1 agrees at 7 bases. The CDR3 length is 13 residues. Germline loops: CDR1 MGHDK, CDR2 SYGVNS. V was clipped by 5 bases and J by 4 bases; unmatched bases: 4. CDR3: CASSKTGPYGYTF. Written as DNA, the CDR3 is TGTGCCAGCAGTAAGACAGGGCCCTATGGCTACACCTTC.

The rearrangement uses TRBV6-2 or TRBV6-3 and TRBJ2-1; the D is unclear. V gave up 4 bases and J gave up 6 bases, with 7 bases separating them. The CDR3 sequence is 12 residues long. CDR1 and CDR2 from the germline V gene are MNHEY and SVGEGT. The CDR3 sequence is CASSSRSNEQFF. CDR3 nucleotides: TGTGCCAGCAGTTCCCGAAGCAATGAGCAGTTCTTC.

The rearrangement uses TRBV28 and TRBJ1-2; D remains ambiguous. Germline values: CDR1 MDHEN, CDR2 SYDVKM. The length of the CDR3 is 13 residues. Trimming pared 3 bases from V and 2 bases from J, leaving 7 bases between. The CDR3 DNA sequence: TGTGCCAGCAGTTTCGGCACAAACTATGGCTACACCTTC. It yields the protein CASSFGTNYGYTF.

The V gene is TRBV9, the J gene TRBJ2-2; D could derive from TRBD1 or TRBD2 (6 bases each). V was trimmed by 2 bases and J by 6 bases, leaving 14 bases between them. CDR3 size: 15 residues. Germline lookup yields CDR1 SGDLS and CDR2 YYNGEE. In DNA form, the CDR3 reads TGTGCCAGCAGCGTGGGGGCGGGGTTATCCGGGGAGCTGTTTTTT. Translated, it gives CASSVGAGLSGELFF.

V and J are TRBV7-2 and TRBJ2-2; D is uncertain. Trimming left V 2 bases short and J 4 bases short, with 8 bases between. The CDR3 totals 14 residues. Germline loops: CDR1 SGHTA, CDR2 FQGNSA. The CDR3 DNA reads as TGTGCCAGCAGCTTACAGGCAGGCACCGGGGAGCTGTTTTTT. Protein: CASSLQAGTGELFF.

This clone has more than one count but fewer than ten. The chain carries TRBV18 and TRBJ2-3; 8 nucleotides align to TRBD1. Germline assignment: CDR1 KGHSH and CDR2 LQKENI. V lost 1 base to trimming and J lost 4 bases; unmatched junction nucleotides: 1. The CDR3 covers 14 residues. CDR3 sequence (DNA): TGTGCCAGCTCACCACGGACAGGGTCAGATACGCAGTATTTT. Protein product: CASSPRTGSDTQYF.

This clone has just one count. CDR3 protein: CASATGLNTEAFF. The CDR3 DNA sequence: TGTGCCAGCGCTACAGGTCTGAACACTGAAGCTTTCTTT. The V and J genes are TRBV5-5 and TRBJ1-1, with TRBD1 as a possible D gene (5 bases). V was shortened by 7 bases and J by 0 bases, with 10 bases between the two germline ends. Germline CDR1 reads SGHKS; CDR2 reads YYEKEE (reference sequence). The CDR3 sequence is 13 residues long.

For this clone: The junction departs from the called germline gene at one end, perhaps through a read error. The chain couples TRBV6-1 to TRBJ1-1; the match to TRBD1 covers 7 bases. Germline V gene data show CDR1 as MNHNS and CDR2 as SASEGT. The CDR3 sequence is 12 residues long. The CDR3: CASSELRTGGVF. DNA for the CDR3: TGTGCCAGCAGTGAATTAAGGACAGGAGGAGTCTTT.

This rearrangement joins TRBV28 to TRBJ2-1, with a weak D call TRBD1 (5 bases). V was clipped by 4 bases and J by 7 bases, with 8 bases between them. Per the germline V gene, CDR1 is MDHEN and CDR2 is SYDVKM. The CDR3 length is 12 residues. The CDR3 reads CASSSPGNEQFF. CDR3 bases: TGTGCCAGCAGTTCCCCAGGGAATGAGCAGTTCTTC. The whole variable domain, remainder taken from reference TRBV28 and TRBJ2-1, is DVKVTQSSRYLVKRTGEKVFLECVQDMDHENMFWYRQDPGLGLRLIYFSYDVKMKEKGDIPEGYSVSREKKERFSLILESASTNQTSMYLCASSSPGNEQFFGPGTRLTVL.

J is TRBJ2-2 and V is TRBV6-5; a weak D match, TRBD2 (6 bases). Germline V CDR1 and CDR2: MNHEY, SVGAGI. The CDR3 length is 16 residues. V was trimmed by 2 bases and J by 4 bases, leaving 14 bases between them. CDR3 DNA sequence: TGTGCCAGCAGTTACCCCGCCGGGGGTGGCACCGGGGAGCTGTTTTTT. This codes for CASSYPAGGGTGELFF.

This chain links TRBV7-2 with TRBJ1-4; D is unresolved. V was pared by 4 bases and J by 3 bases, with 9 bases between. Germline CDR1 and CDR2: SGHTA and FQGNSA. The CDR3 runs to 14 residues. Here the CDR3 reads CASSSSRANEKLFF. The CDR3 DNA sequence: TGTGCCAGCAGCTCATCAAGGGCTAATGAAAAACTGTTTTTT.

The chain has TRBV28 and TRBJ2-7; a possible D gene is TRBD1 (5 bases). The germline V gene has CDR1 MDHEN and CDR2 SYDVKM. V gave up 1 base and J gave up 4 bases, with 8 bases separating them. The length of the CDR3 is 13 residues. In nucleotides, the CDR3 is TGTGCCAGCAGTTTATATCCAGGGTACGAGCAGTACTTC. Translated, it gives CASSLYPGYEQYF. Together with reference TRBV28 and TRBJ2-7, the CDR3 gives the full variable domain: DVKVTQSSRYLVKRTGEKVFLECVQDMDHENMFWYRQDPGLGLRLIYFSYDVKMKEKGDIPEGYSVSREKKERFSLILESASTNQTSMYLCASSLYPGYEQYFGPGTRLTVT.

V is TRBV7-2 and J is TRBJ1-2, with 7 bases lining up with TRBD1. This CDR3 is built from 14 residues. V trimming: 7 bases; J trimming: 4 bases; junction bases outside the gene matches: 9. Germline loops: CDR1 SGHTA, CDR2 FQGNSA. The CDR3 DNA follows: TGTGCCAGCACCGAACAGGGGCCCAGCTATGGCTACACCTTC. Translated: CASTEQGPSYGYTF. Based on the CDR3 plus reference TRBV7-2 and TRBJ1-2, the full variable domain is GAGVSQSPSNKVTEKGKDVELRCDPISGHTALYWYRQSLGQGLEFLIYFQGNSAPDKSGLPSDRFSAERTGGSVSTLTIQRTQQEDSAVYLCASTEQGPSYGYTFGSGTRLTVV.

The rearrangement joins TRBV4-3 to TRBJ1-1; TRBD1 is a possible D gene (5 bases). CDR1 is LGHNA and CDR2 is YSLEER in the germline V gene. The CDR3 sequence is 14 residues long. The V end was cut by 6 bases, the J end by 9 bases, with 20 bases between. For the CDR3, the DNA is TGCGCCAGCAGTGTGGTGGGGACCCGAGCGAAAGCTTTCTTT. Translating gives CASSVVGTRAKAFF.

This rearrangement joins TRBV19 to TRBJ1-2; tentative D call: TRBD1 (5 bases). This CDR3 contains 14 residues. V lost 4 bases and J lost 3, with 12 bases in between. In germline, CDR1 is LNHDA, CDR2 SQIVND (reference sequence). CDR3 sequence (DNA): TGTGCCAGTAGTAGATCGGCCAGGGACTATGGCTACACCTTC. As protein: CASSRSARDYGYTF.